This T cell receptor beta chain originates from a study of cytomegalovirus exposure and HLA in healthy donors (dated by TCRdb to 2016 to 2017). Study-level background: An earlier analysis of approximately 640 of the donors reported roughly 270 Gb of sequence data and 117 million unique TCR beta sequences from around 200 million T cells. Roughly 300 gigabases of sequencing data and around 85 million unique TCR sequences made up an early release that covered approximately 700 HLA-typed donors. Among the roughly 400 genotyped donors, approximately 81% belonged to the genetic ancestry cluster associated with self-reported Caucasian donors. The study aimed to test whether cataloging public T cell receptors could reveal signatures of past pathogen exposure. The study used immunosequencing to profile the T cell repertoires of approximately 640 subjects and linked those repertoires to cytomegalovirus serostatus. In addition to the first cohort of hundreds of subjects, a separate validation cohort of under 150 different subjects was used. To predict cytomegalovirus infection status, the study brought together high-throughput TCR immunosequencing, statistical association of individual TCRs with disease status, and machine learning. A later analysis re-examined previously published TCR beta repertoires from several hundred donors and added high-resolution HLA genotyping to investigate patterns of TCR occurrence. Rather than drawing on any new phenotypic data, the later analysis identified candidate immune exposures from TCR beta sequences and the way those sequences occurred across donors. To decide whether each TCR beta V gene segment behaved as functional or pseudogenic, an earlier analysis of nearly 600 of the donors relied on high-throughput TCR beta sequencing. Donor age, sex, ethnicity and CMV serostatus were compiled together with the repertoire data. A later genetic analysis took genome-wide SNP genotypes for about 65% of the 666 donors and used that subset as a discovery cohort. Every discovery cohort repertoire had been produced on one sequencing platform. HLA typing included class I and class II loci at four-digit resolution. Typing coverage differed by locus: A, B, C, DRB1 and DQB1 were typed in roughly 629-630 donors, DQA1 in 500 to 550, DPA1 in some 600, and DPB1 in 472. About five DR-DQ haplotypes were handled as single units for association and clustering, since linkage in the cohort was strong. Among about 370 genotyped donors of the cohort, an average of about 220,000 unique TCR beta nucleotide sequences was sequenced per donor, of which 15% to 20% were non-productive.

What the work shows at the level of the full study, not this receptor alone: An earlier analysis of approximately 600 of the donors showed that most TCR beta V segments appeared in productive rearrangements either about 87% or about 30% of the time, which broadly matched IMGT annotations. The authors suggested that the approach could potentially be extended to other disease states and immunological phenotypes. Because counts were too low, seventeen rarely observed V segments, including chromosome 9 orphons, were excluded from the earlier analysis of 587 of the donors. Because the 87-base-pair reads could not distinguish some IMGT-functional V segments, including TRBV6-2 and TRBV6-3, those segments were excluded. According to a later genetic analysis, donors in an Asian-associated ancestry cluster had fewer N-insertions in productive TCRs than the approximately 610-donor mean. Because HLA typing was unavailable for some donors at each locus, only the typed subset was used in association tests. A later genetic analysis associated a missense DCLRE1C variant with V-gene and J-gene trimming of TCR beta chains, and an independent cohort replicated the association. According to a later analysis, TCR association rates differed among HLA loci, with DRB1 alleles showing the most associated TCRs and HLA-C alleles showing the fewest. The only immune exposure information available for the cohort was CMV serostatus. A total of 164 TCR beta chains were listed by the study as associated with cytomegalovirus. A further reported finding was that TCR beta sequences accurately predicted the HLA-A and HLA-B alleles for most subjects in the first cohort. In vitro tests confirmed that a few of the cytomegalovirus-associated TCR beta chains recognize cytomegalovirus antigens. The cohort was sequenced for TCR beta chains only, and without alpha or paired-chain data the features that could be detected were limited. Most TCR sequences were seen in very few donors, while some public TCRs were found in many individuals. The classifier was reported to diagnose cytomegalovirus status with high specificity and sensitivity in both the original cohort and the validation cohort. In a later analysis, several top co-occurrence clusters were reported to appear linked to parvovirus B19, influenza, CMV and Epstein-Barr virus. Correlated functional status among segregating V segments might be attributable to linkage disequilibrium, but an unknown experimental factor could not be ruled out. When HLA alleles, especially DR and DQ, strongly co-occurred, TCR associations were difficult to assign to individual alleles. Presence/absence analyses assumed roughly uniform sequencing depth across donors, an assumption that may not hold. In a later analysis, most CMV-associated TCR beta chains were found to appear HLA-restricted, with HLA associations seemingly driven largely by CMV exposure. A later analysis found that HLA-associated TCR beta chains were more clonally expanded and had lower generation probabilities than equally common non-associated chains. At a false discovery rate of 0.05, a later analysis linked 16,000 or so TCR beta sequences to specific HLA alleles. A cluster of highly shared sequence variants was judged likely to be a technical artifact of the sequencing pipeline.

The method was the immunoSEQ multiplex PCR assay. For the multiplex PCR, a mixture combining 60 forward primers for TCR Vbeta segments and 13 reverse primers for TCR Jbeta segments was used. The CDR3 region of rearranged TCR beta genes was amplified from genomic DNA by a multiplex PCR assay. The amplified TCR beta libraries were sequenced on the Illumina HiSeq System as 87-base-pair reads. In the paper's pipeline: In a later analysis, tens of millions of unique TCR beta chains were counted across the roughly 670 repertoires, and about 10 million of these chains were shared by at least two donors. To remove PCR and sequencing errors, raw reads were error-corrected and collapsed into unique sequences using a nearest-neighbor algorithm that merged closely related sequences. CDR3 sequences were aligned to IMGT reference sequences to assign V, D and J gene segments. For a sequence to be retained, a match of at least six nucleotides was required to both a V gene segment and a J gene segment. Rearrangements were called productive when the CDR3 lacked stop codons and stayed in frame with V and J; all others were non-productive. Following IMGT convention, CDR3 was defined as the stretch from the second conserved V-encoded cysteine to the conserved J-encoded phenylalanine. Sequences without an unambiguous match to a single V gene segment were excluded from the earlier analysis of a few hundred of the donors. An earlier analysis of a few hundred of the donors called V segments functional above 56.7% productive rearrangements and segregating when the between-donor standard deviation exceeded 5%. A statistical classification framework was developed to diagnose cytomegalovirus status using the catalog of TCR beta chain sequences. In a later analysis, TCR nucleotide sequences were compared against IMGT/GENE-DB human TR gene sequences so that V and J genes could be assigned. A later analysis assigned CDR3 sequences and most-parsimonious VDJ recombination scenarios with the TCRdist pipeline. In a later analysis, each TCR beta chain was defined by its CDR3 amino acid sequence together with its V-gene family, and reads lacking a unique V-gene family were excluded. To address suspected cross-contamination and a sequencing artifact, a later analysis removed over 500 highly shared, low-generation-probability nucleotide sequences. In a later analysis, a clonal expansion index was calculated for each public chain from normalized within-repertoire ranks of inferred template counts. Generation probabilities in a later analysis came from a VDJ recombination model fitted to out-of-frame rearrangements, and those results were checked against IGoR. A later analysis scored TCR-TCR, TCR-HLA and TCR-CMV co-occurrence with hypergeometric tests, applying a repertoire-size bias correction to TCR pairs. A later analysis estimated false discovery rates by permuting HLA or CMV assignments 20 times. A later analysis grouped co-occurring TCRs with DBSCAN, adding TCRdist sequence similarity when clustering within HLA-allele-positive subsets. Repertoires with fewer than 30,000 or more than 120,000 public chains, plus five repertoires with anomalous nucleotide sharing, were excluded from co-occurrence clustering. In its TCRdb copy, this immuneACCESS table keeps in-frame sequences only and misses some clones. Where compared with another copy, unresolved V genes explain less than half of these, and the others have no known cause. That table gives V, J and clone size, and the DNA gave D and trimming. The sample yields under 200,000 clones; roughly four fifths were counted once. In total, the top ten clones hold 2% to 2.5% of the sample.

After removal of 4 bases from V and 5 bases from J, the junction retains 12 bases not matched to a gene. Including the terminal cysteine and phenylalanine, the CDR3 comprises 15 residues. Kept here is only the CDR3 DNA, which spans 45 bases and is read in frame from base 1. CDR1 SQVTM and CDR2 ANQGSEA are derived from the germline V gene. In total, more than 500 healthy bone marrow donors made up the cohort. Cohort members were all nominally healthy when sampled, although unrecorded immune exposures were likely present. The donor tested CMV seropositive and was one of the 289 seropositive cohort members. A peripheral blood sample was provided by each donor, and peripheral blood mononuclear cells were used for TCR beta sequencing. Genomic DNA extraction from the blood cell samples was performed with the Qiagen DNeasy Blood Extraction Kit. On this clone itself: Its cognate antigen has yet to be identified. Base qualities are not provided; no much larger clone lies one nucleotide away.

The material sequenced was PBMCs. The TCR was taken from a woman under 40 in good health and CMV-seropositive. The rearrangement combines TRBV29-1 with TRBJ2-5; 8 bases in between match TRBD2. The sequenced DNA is TGCAGCGTTGCCGGGGGGGACTACGGCTTGGAGACCCAGTACTTC. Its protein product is CSVAGGDYGLETQYF.